This T cell receptor beta chain was captured in a study of T cell responses to AZD1222 COVID-19 vaccine. The assay was immunoSEQ multiplex PCR, and TCRdb's table has in-frame clones only and misses some. This table has around 95,000 clones, about 89% appearing once. Overall study results and limits: Donors skewed white British and female; clonal diversity was possibly underestimated. Repertoires were obtained solely post-peak T cell response. AZD1222 recipients seropositive at baseline numbered only six. Regions left unmutated in variants are reportedly the target of nearly half of spike-specific TCRs.

Worth noting for this clone: Its antigen is unknown.

This sequence was found in an adult in good health. The sample in question was peripheral blood, obtained on day 0 of MenACWY control vaccination.

CDR3 in amino acids: CAWRSSGNTIYF. DNA for the CDR3: TGTGCCTGGAGAAGCTCTGGAAACACCATATATTTT. The chain carries TRBV30 and TRBJ1-3; D is unclear. Germline assignment: CDR1 GTSNPN and CDR2 SVGIG (reference sequence). V was pared by 3 bases and J by 0 bases, with 3 bases between. CDR3 length: 12 amino acids.